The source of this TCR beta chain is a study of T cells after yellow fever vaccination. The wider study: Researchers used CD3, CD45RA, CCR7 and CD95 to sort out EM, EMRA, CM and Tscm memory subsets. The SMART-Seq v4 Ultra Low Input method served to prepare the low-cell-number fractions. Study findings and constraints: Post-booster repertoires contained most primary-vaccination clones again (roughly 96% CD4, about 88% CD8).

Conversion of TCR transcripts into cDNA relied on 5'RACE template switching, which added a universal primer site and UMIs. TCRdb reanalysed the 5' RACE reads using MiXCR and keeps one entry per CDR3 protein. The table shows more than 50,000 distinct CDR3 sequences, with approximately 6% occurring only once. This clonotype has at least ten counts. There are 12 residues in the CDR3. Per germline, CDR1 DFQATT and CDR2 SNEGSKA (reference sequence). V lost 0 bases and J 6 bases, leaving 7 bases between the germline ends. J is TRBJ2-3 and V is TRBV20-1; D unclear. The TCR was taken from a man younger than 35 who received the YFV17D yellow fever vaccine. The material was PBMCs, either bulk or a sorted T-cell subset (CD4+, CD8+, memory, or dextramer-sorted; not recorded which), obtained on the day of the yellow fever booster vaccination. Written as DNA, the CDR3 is TGCAGTGCTAGAGATCGGCCGGATACGCAGTATTTT. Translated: CSARDRPDTQYF.